These 29 T cell receptor beta chains came from one sample sequenced in a study of neurological immune-mediated disorders. TCRdb recomputed calls from the 5' RACE reads with MiXCR, one row per CDR3 protein. Here the sample spans around 40,000 distinct CDR3 sequences, 9.5% to 15% being singletons. Sequencing was done on a sample of PBMCs. These receptors were obtained from a female donor in good health.

This clonotype was counted ten times or more. V and J are TRBV29-1 and TRBJ1-3; D is undetermined. The CDR3 is made up of 12 amino acids. Trimming took 4 bases from V and 0 from J, leaving 4 bases between them. Germline V gene data show CDR1 as SQVTM and CDR2 as ANQGSEA. For the CDR3, the DNA is TGCAGCGTTGGGTACTCTGGAAACACCATATATTTT. Translation: CSVGYSGNTIYF.

Many counts were recorded for this clonotype. The genes are TRBV5-1 and TRBJ1-5; unclear D gene. The CDR3 sequence is 13 residues long. CDR1 and CDR2 from the germline V gene are SGHRS and YFSETQ. V lost 1 base, J lost 4 bases, and 6 bases lay in between. CDR3 in amino acids: CASSLTSNQPQHF. CDR3 sequence (DNA): TGCGCCAGCAGCTTGACGAGTAATCAGCCCCAGCATTTT.

This clonotype has ten or more counts. This chain uses TRBV11-3 with TRBJ1-3; D not certain. The CDR3 has 11 amino acids. Between the trimmed V and J ends, which lost 5 bases and 7 bases, there was a span of 6 bases. Germline lookup yields CDR1 SGHNT and CDR2 YENEEA. CDR3 protein: CASSTRNTIYF. DNA of the CDR3: TGTGCCAGCAGCACCAGGAACACCATATATTTT.

This clonotype was seen repeatedly, ten times or more. The rearrangement joins TRBV4-2 to TRBJ1-6, with D uncertain. CDR1 is LGHNA, CDR2 YNFKEQ, per germline. V was shortened by 1 base and J by 7 bases, with 8 bases between the two germline ends. CDR3 length equals 14 residues. CDR3 coding DNA: TGTGCCAGCAGCCAAGGCGGGAAGAATTCACCCCTCCACTTT. It codes for CASSQGGKNSPLHF.

This clonotype came up many times. V and J are TRBV29-1 and TRBJ2-1; 14 bases agree with TRBD2. Germline lookup yields CDR1 SQVTM and CDR2 ANQGSEA. CDR3 length: 16 residues. After removal of 4 bases from V and 7 bases from J, the junction contained 9 bases not matched to a gene. CDR3 DNA sequence: TGCAGCGTTGGTGGACTAGCGGGAGGAGGACCGAATGAGCAGTTCTTC. This sequence encodes CSVGGLAGGGPNEQFF.

This clonotype has a count of ten or more. V is TRBV5-1 and J is TRBJ2-3, with D unclear. In germline, CDR1 is SGHRS, CDR2 YFSETQ. Trimming cost V 4 bases and J 3 bases, with 18 bases left between them. This CDR3 region has 16 residues. The DNA of the CDR3 is TGCGCCAGCAGCCCCCAGAGCACGATAAGGACAGATACGCAGTATTTT. Its translation: CASSPQSTIRTDTQYF.

This clonotype was recorded many times. This sequence joins TRBV24-1 and TRBJ1-1; TRBD1 is a possible D gene (5 bases). Germline assignment: CDR1 KGHDR and CDR2 SFDVKD. V was pared by 4 bases and J by 1 base, with 15 bases between. The CDR3 has 16 amino acids. CDR3 sequence reads: CATSEEPGPTNTEAFF. CDR3 DNA sequence: TGTGCCACCAGTGAAGAACCGGGGCCTACGAACACTGAAGCTTTCTTT.

This clonotype has at least ten counts. The rearrangement links TRBV5-1 to TRBJ1-1, with 8 bases matching TRBD1. The V gene end was trimmed by 4 bases and the J gene end by 1 base; junction bases not matched to a gene: 6. This CDR3 is 15 amino acids long. Per germline, CDR1 SGHRS and CDR2 YFSETQ. CDR3 loop: CASSQGQVTNTEAFF. The CDR3 region has the DNA TGCGCCAGCAGCCAGGGACAGGTGACGAACACTGAAGCTTTCTTT.

In this sample, this clonotype turned up many times. The V gene is TRBV12-3 or TRBV12-4, the J gene TRBJ2-7; TRBD1 is a possible D gene (5 bases). Between the trimmed V and J ends, which lost 6 bases and 10 bases, there was a span of 13 bases. CDR3 length equals 11 residues. The CDR3 coding sequence is TGTGCCAGCAGCAATTACAGGCGTCAGTACTTC. It translates to CASSNYRRQYF.

Ten or more counts support this clonotype. The chain joins TRBV6-1 to TRBJ1-1; D gene uncertain. V was cut by 5 bases and J by 1 base, with 8 bases left in between. This CDR3 spans 13 amino acids. Germline-derived CDR1 and CDR2 are MNHNS and SASEGT. The CDR3 spells CASSLNWNTEAFF. The CDR3 DNA reads TGTGCCAGCAGTTTAAACTGGAACACTGAAGCTTTCTTT.

This clonotype was seen repeatedly, ten times or more. The V and J genes are TRBV18 and TRBJ1-2; no clear D gene. CDR3 length: 15 residues. Germline CDR1 reads KGHSH; CDR2 reads LQKENI. V lost 2 bases to trimming and J lost 4 bases, with 14 bases between them. The CDR3 region has the DNA TGTGCCAGCTCACCAAGTAGCCAGGACGGCTATGGCTACACCTTC. It is translated as CASSPSSQDGYGYTF.

This clonotype was counted ten times or more. This chain joins TRBV5-1 and TRBJ1-1; 9 positions match TRBD1. J lost 4 bases, V lost 4 bases, and 5 bases had no gene match. The CDR3 is 14 amino acids. From germline, CDR1 is SGHRS and CDR2 YFSETQ. As DNA, the CDR3 is TGCGCCAGCAGCCCCGGGACAGGGACCACTGAAGCTTTCTTT. Translating it yields CASSPGTGTTEAFF.

In its sample, this clonotype was seen many times. The chain uses TRBV6-2 or TRBV6-3 and TRBJ2-2; D is ambiguous. The CDR3 sequence is 14 residues long. The germline gives CDR1 MNHEY, CDR2 SVGEGT. The V gene lost 10 bases and the J gene lost 4 bases, with 16 bases spanning the gap. The CDR3 nucleotides read TGTGCCACCTCTGTTGCAAGAGGCACCGGGGAGCTGTTTTTT. Translating it yields CATSVARGTGELFF.

This clonotype was seen a single time. The gene calls are TRBV5-1 and TRBJ1-4, with D maybe TRBD1 (5 bases). In germline, CDR1 is SGHRS, CDR2 YFSETQ. This CDR3 comprises 15 residues. Trimming removed 5 bases at V and 6 bases at J, with 17 bases between. The CDR3 here is CASRGSGGIYEKLFF. CDR3 DNA sequence: TGCGCCAGCAGAGGTTCCGGGGGGATTTATGAAAAACTGTTTTTT.

This clonotype was detected ten times or more. The chain employs TRBV29-1 and TRBJ2-1; the match to TRBD2 covers 7 bases. V shed 4 bases, J shed 4 bases, and the junction held 7 bases outside the gene matches. This CDR3 spans 14 amino acids. The V gene's germline CDR1 is SQVTM and CDR2 ANQGSEA. The CDR3 DNA reads TGCAGCGTTGTAAGCGGGGTGGGGTACAATGAGCAGTTCTTC. Its translation is CSVVSGVGYNEQFF.

This clonotype was seen at least ten times. V and J are TRBV7-9 and TRBJ2-1, with 7 bases fitting TRBD1. This CDR3 spans 14 amino acids. Germline CDR1 and CDR2: SEHNR and FQNEAQ (reference sequence). V lost 4 bases and J lost 5; bases outside the gene matches: 5. The CDR3 region has the DNA TGTGCCAGCAGCTCAAGCGACAGGGACAATGAGCAGTTCTTC. It codes for CASSSSDRDNEQFF.

This clonotype appeared a single time. The chain employs TRBV28 and TRBJ2-5, with TRBD2 as a possible D gene (5 bases). There are 13 residues in the CDR3. V lost 3 bases and J lost 9, with 14 bases in between. Germline V gene data show CDR1 as MDHEN and CDR2 as SYDVKM. The CDR3 nucleotides are TGTGCCAGCAGTTTCCCTGCGGGTGTGGCCCAGTACTTC. Translated, it gives CASSFPAGVAQYF.

Worth noting for this clonotype: This may come from a read error, since a much larger clone is one base off. The CDR3 bases are TGTGCCTCAAACTCGGTACTAGCGGCTCAAGAGACCCAGTACTTC. Translated: CASNSVLAAQETQYF. V usage is TRBV19 and J usage is TRBJ2-5, with 8 bases that match TRBD2. CDR3 length: 15 residues. Germline V gene lookup returns CDR1 LNHDA and CDR2 SQIVND (reference sequence). V shed 11 bases and J 2 bases; nucleotides not matched to a gene: 13.

Ten or more counts support this clonotype. The CDR3 region is CASKSGTGGEGYTF. As DNA, the CDR3 is TGTGCCAGCAAATCTGGGACAGGGGGCGAAGGCTACACCTTC. The chain recombines TRBV2 with TRBJ1-2; 12 positions agree with TRBD1. There are 14 residues in the CDR3. V lost 7 bases to trimming and J lost 8 bases; unmatched junction nucleotides: 8. Germline V gene data show CDR1 as SNHLY and CDR2 as FYNNEI.

This clonotype was observed at least ten times. The gene calls are TRBV12-3 or TRBV12-4 and TRBJ1-2; 10 bases map to TRBD1. The CDR3 extends over 14 amino acids. The V gene end was trimmed by 6 bases and the J gene end by 4 bases; junction bases not matched to a gene: 5. In DNA form, the CDR3 reads TGTGCCAGCAGGCGGGACAGGGGAGGCTATGGCTACACCTTC. It encodes CASRRDRGGYGYTF.

There are many counts of this clonotype. The genes are TRBV28 and TRBJ1-2, with a possible D match to TRBD1 (5 bases). Germline V gives CDR1 MDHEN, CDR2 SYDVKM. V lost 7 bases to trimming and J lost 3 bases, with 18 bases between them. The CDR3 runs 15 residues. CDR3 in DNA: TGTGCCAGCACAATTGGAGGGGTCGCCGACTATGGCTACACCTTC. Translation: CASTIGGVADYGYTF.

This clonotype appeared many times. The rearrangement uses TRBV30 and TRBJ1-6; 10 bases map to TRBD1. Trimming took 4 bases from V and 10 from J; bases not matched to a gene: 7. The CDR3 is 14 amino acids. In germline, CDR1 is GTSNPN, CDR2 SVGIG (reference sequence). The CDR3 DNA is TGTGCCTGGAACCAAGGGACAGGGGAATCACCCCTCCACTTT. Translating gives CAWNQGTGESPLHF.

The table lists this clonotype with a few counts. The rearrangement links TRBV3-1 to TRBJ1-1, with D perhaps matching TRBD1 (6 bases). This CDR3 has 14 amino acids. The germline V and J ends were trimmed by 5 bases and 0 bases, with 10 bases remaining between them. Germline V gene sequence: CDR1 LGHDT, CDR2 YNNKEL (reference sequence). CDR3: CASSKQGMNTEAFF. The CDR3 coding sequence is TGTGCCAGCAGCAAACAGGGTATGAACACTGAAGCTTTCTTT.

The table lists this clonotype with many counts. The J gene is TRBJ2-1, the V gene TRBV6-6; 8 positions agree with TRBD2. Trimming removed 10 bases from V and 4 bases from J; junction bases left unmatched: 6. The germline gives CDR1 MNHNY, CDR2 SVGAGI (reference sequence). This CDR3 comprises 13 residues. The CDR3 nucleotides read TGTGCCACCCAAGCGGGAGAGTACAATGAGCAGTTCTTC. The encoded protein is CATQAGEYNEQFF.

This clonotype was seen ten or more times. V is TRBV2 and J is TRBJ2-5; no definite D call. Germline values: CDR1 SNHLY, CDR2 FYNNEI. Trimming shortened V by 6 bases and J by 5 bases, and 13 bases separated the two germline ends. The CDR3 contains 13 residues. CDR3 protein: CASREYFRETQYF. The CDR3, as DNA: TGTGCCAGCAGAGAGTACTTTAGGGAGACCCAGTACTTC.

This clonotype was detected many times. The V call is TRBV12-3 or TRBV12-4, the J call TRBJ1-1, with D perhaps matching TRBD1 (6 bases). CDR3 length equals 15 residues. Trimming left V 6 bases short and J 0 bases short, with 14 bases between. The CDR3 reads CASSEGQILNTEAFF. The CDR3 DNA reads as TGTGCCAGCAGCGAAGGACAGATCCTGAACACTGAAGCTTTCTTT.

This clonotype is medium-sized. V usage is TRBV7-9 and J usage is TRBJ2-7; the D is unclear. The CDR3 totals 12 residues. Germline V CDR1 and CDR2: SEHNR, FQNEAQ (reference sequence). V lost 4 bases and J 0 bases, leaving 4 bases between the germline ends. The CDR3 region has the DNA TGTGCCAGCAGCTCCAGCTCCTACGAGCAGTACTTC. Translation: CASSSSSYEQYF.

This clonotype has a count of ten or more. The chain has TRBV12-3 or TRBV12-4 and TRBJ2-5; TRBD1 agrees at 11 bases. This CDR3 is built from 15 residues. The V segment lost 5 bases and the J segment 5 bases; nucleotides outside the gene matches: 7. The CDR3 loop reads CASSHRGQGDETQYF. DNA of the CDR3: TGTGCCAGCAGTCACCGGGGACAGGGGGATGAGACCCAGTACTTC.

There are many counts of this clonotype. The rearrangement uses TRBV12-3 or TRBV12-4 and TRBJ2-7; perhaps D is TRBD1 or TRBD2 (5 bases each). Trimming pared 3 bases from V and 7 bases from J, leaving 10 bases between. The CDR3 runs 12 residues. The CDR3 is CASSFQWGEQYF. The CDR3 DNA reads TGTGCCAGCAGTTTTCAGTGGGGGGAGCAGTACTTC.